This note documents a single T cell receptor (beta chain) sequence. Its specificity is unknown. A read error may produce the germline difference seen at one junction end. In the same sample, other DNA sequences code for this CDR3. PCR involved 60 Vbeta and 13 Jbeta primers. Original processing methods: Counted up in a later analysis, unique TCR beta chains came to some 80 million, with around 9.9 million shared. TCRdb's copy holds only in-frame clones and misses some; the assay was immunoSEQ multiplex PCR. That table gives V, J and clone size, and the DNA gave D and trimming. The data show fewer than 200,000 clones, roughly 84% seen once. The data belong to a study of cytomegalovirus exposure and HLA in healthy donors. Whole-study findings and limits: Likely technical artifact: a cluster of highly shared sequence variants.

The CDR3 is 16 amino acids. The germline gives CDR1 SGHTA, CDR2 FQGNSA. Sequenced: PBMCs. This sequence joins TRBV7-2 and TRBJ2-7; 8 bases line up with TRBD2. This sequence was found in a man aged 18 to 29 in good health and CMV-seropositive. CDR3 sequence (DNA): TGCGCCAGCAGCTTAGCGGGAACTAGCTGGAACTACGAGCAGTACTTC. Translating gives CASSLAGTSWNYEQYF. Together with reference TRBV7-2 and TRBJ2-7, the CDR3 gives the full variable domain: GAGVSQSPSNKVTEKGKDVELRCDPISGHTALYWYRQSLGQGLEFLIYFQGNSAPDKSGLPSDRFSAERTGGSVSTLTIQRTQQEDSAVYLCASSLAGTSWNYEQYFGPGTRLTVT.